Shown below are 6 T cell receptor beta chains from a single sample sequenced in a study of T-cell memory formation after mild COVID-19. TCRdb re-called the 5' RACE reads through MiXCR, storing one row per CDR3 protein. Of fewer than 400,000 distinct CDR3 sequences listed, 10% to 15% are singletons. The sequencing sample was made of PBMCs or a T cell subset sorted from them (not recorded which). The receptors derive from a man between 18 and 35 years old who had mild COVID-19 (a few samples of this study predate the infection). Cell type and time point are not known.

This clonotype was detected only a few times. The V and J genes are TRBV9 and TRBJ2-1; TRBD2 matches at 14 bases. CDR3 length: 16 amino acids. Unmatched junction bases numbered 7, after V lost 2 bases and J lost 9 bases. CDR1 is SGDLS, CDR2 YYNGEE, per germline. CDR3 region: CASSVQTSGGASEQFF. The DNA for the CDR3 is TGTGCCAGCAGCGTTCAGACTAGCGGGGGGGCAAGTGAGCAGTTCTTC.

The chain has TRBV3-1 and TRBJ2-7; D is possibly TRBD1 (5 bases). The CDR3 length is 16 residues. The germline CDR1 and CDR2 sequences are LGHDT and YNNKEL (reference sequence). V was cut by 4 bases and J by 1 base, with 17 bases left in between. The CDR3 DNA sequence: TGTGCCAGCAGCCGAATTCCGGACACCCTATCCTACGAGCAGTACTTC. This sequence encodes CASSRIPDTLSYEQYF.

This clonotype has only a few counts. The chain uses TRBV7-9 and TRBJ1-2; the D is unclear. V was clipped by 7 bases and J by 2 bases, with 20 bases between them. Germline V gene sequence: CDR1 SEHNR, CDR2 FQNEAQ (reference sequence). This CDR3 contains 16 residues. CDR3 loop: CASISSVRGGNYGYTF. In DNA form, the CDR3 reads TGTGCCAGCATCAGCAGCGTAAGAGGAGGGAACTATGGCTACACCTTC.

The chain combines TRBV24-1 with TRBJ1-5; D remains ambiguous. Between the trimmed V and J ends, which lost 4 bases and 1 base, there was a span of 7 bases. Per the germline V gene, CDR1 is KGHDR and CDR2 is SFDVKD. This CDR3 region has 14 residues. The CDR3 is CATSDLDSNQPQHF. The CDR3, as DNA: TGTGCCACCAGTGACCTGGACAGCAATCAGCCCCAGCATTTT.

The table lists this clonotype with a count of one. This rearrangement joins TRBV27 to TRBJ1-5, with 7 nucleotides matching TRBD1. This CDR3 region has 15 residues. From germline, CDR1 is MNHEY and CDR2 SMNVEV (reference sequence). J gave up 2 bases and V 5 bases, and 6 bases lay outside the gene matches. Here the CDR3 reads CASSEGAFGNQPQHF. As DNA, the CDR3 is TGTGCCAGCAGTGAGGGGGCTTTTGGCAATCAGCCCCAGCATTTT.

The genes are TRBV7-9 and TRBJ1-1; no clear D gene. The V end lost 0 bases, the J end lost 7 bases, and 12 bases lay between the germline ends. Germline V lookup: CDR1 SEHNR, CDR2 FQNEAQ (reference sequence). This CDR3 spans 14 amino acids. The CDR3 coding sequence is TGTGCCAGCAGCTTAGCGCGGGGAAGTCATGAAGCTTTCTTT. Protein: CASSLARGSHEAFF.